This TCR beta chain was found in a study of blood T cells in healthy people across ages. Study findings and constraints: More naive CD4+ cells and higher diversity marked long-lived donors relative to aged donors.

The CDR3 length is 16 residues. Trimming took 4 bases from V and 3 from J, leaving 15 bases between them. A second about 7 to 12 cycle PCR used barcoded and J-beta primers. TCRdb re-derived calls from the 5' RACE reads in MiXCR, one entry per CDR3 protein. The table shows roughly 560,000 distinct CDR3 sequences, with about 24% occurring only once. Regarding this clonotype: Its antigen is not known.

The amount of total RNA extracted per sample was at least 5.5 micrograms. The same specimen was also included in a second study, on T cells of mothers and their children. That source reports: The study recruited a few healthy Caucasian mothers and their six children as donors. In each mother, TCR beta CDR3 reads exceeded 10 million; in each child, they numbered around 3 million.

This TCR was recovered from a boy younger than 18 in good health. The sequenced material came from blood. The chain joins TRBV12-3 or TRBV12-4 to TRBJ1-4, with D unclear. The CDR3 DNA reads TGTGCCAGCAGTTCGTTTACGGTTATGGCTAATGAAAAACTGTTTTTT. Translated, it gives CASSSFTVMANEKLFF.